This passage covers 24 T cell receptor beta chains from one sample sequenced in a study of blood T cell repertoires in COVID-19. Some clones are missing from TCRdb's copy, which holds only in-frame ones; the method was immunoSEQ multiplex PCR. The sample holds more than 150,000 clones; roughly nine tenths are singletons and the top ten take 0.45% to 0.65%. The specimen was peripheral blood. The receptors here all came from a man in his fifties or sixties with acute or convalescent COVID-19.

CDR3 DNA: TGTGCCAGCAGTGAAACCGGACTAGCGTCTGGGGAGCTGTTTTTT. Encoded protein: CASSETGLASGELFF. The chain employs TRBV6-1 and TRBJ2-2, with 9 bases identical to TRBD2. Germline CDR1 MNHNS, CDR2 SASEGT. The CDR3 length is 15 residues. The ends lost 2 bases at V and 8 bases at J; junction bases unmatched: 6.

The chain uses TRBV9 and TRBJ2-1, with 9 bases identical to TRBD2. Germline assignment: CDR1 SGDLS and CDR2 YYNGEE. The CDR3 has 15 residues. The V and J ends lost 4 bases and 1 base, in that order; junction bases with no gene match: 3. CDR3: CASSITSGSYNEQFF. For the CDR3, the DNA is TGTGCCAGCAGCATTACTAGCGGGTCCTACAATGAGCAGTTCTTC. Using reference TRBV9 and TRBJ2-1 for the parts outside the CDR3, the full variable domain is DSGVTQTPKHLITATGQRVTLRCSPRSGDLSVYWYQQSLDQGLQFLIQYYNGEERAKGNILERFSAQQFPDLHSELNLSSLELGDSALYFCASSITSGSYNEQFFGPGTRLTVL.

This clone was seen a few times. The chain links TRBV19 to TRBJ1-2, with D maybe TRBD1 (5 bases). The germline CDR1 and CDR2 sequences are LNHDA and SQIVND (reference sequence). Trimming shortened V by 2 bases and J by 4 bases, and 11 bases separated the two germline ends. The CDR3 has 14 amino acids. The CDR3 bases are TGTGCCAGTAGTATAAAACAGGTCCTCTATGGCTACACCTTC. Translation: CASSIKQVLYGYTF.

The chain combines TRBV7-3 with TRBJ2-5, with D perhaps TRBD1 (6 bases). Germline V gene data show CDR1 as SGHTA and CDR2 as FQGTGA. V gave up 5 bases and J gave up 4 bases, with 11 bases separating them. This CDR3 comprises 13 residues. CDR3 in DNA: TGTGCCAGCAGCGCAGGGGTGAGAGAGACCCAGTACTTC. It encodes CASSAGVRETQYF.

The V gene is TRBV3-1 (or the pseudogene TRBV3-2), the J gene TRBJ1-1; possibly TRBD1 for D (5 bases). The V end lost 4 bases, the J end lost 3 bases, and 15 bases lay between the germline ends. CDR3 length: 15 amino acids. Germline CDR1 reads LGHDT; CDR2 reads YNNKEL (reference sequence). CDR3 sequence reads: CASSLPPGRDTEAFF. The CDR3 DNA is TGTGCCAGCAGCCTCCCCCCAGGGAGGGACACTGAAGCTTTCTTT.

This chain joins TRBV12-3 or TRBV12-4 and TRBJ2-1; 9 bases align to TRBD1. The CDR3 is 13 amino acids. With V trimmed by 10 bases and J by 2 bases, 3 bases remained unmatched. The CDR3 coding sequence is TGTGCCACTTACAGGGGGCCCTACAATGAGCAGTTCTTC. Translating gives CATYRGPYNEQFF.

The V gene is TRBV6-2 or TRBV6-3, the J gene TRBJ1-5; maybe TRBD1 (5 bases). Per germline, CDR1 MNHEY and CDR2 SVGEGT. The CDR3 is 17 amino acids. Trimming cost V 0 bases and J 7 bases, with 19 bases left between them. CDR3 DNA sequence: TGTGCCAGCAGTTACTCGAAGCGGGGCGCCCCCGCACAGCCCCAGCATTTT. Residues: CASSYSKRGAPAQPQHF.

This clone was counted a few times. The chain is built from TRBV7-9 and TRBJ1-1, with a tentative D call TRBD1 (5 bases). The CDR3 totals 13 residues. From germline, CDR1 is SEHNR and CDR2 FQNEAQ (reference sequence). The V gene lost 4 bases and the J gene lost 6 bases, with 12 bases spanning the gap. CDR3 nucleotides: TGTGCCAGCAGCTCCGACAGCCCCGCTGAAGCTTTCTTT. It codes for CASSSDSPAEAFF.

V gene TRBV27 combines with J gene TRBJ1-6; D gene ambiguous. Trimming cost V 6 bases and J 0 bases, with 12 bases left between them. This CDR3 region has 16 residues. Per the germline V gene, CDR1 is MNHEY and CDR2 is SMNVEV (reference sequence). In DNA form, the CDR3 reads TGTGCCAGCAGCCCTGTCCGGAGCTCCTATAATTCACCCCTCCACTTT. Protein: CASSPVRSSYNSPLHF.

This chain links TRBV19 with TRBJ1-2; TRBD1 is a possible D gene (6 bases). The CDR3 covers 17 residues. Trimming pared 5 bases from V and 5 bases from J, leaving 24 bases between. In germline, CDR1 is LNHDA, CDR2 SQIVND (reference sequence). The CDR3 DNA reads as TGTGCCAGTAGTGCGCAACGGGCCGGACAGAGGTCATATGGCTACACCTTC. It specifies CASSAQRAGQRSYGYTF.

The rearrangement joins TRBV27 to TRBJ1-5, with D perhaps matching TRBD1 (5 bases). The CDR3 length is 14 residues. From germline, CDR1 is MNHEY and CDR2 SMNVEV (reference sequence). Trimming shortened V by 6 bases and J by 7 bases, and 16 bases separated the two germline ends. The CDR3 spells CASSPRAGRQPQHF. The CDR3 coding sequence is TGTGCCAGCAGCCCCCGGGCAGGGAGGCAGCCCCAGCATTTT.

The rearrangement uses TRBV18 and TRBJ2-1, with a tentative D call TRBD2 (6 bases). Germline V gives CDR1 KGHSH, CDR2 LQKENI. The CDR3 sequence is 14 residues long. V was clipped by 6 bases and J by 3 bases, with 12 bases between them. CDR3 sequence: CASSPRLDYNEQFF. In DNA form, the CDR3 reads TGTGCCAGCTCGCCTCGACTAGACTACAATGAGCAGTTCTTC.

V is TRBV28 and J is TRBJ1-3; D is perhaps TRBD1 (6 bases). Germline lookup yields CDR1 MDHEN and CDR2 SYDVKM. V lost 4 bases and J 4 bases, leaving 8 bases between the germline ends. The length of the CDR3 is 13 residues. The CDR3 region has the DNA TGTGCCAGCAGTTCCGACAGGGGAAACACCATATATTTT. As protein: CASSSDRGNTIYF. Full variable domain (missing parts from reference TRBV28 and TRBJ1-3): DVKVTQSSRYLVKRTGEKVFLECVQDMDHENMFWYRQDPGLGLRLIYFSYDVKMKEKGDIPEGYSVSREKKERFSLILESASTNQTSMYLCASSSDRGNTIYFGEGSWLTVV.

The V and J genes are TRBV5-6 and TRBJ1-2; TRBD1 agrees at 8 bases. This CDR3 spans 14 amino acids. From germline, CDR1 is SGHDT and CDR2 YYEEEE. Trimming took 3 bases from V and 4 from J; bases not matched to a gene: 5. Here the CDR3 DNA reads TGTGCCAGCAGCTCCCCCGGGACAGGCTATGGCTACACCTTC. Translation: CASSSPGTGYGYTF.

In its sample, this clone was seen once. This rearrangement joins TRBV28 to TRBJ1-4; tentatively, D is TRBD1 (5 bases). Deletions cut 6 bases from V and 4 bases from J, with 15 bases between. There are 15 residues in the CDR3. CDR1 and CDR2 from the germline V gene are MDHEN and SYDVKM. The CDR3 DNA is TGTGCCAGCAGGGGAACAGGCAGATTTAATGAAAAACTGTTTTTT. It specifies CASRGTGRFNEKLFF.

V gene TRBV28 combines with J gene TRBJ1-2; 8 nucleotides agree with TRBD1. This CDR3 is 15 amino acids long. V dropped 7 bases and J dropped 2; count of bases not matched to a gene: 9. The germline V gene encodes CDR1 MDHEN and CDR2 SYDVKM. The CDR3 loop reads CASTTQGAGNYGYTF. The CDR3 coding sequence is TGTGCCAGCACCACTCAGGGGGCGGGGAACTATGGCTACACCTTC.

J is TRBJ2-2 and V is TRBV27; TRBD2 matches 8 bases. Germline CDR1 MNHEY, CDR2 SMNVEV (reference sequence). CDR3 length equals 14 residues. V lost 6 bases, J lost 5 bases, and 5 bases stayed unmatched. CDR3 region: CASRAGVVTGELFF. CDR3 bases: TGTGCCAGCAGAGCGGGAGTGGTAACCGGGGAGCTGTTTTTT.

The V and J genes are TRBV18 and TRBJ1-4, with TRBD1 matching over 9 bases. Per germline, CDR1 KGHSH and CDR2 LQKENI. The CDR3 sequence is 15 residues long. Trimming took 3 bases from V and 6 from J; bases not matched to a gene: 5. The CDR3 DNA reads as TGTGCCAGCTCACCCTGGACAGGGGCGGATGAAAAACTGTTTTTT. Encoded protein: CASSPWTGADEKLFF.

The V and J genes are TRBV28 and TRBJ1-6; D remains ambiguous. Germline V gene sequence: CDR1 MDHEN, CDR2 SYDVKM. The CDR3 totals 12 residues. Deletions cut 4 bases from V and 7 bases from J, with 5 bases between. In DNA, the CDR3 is TGTGCCAGCAGTTCGGGGAATTCACCCCTCCACTTT. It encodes CASSSGNSPLHF.

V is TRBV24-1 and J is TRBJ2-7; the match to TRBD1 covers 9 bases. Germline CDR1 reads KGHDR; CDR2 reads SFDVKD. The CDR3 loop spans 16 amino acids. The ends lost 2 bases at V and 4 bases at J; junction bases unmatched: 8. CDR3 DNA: TGTGCCACCAGTGATTCAAGAGGGACAGGGAAATACGAGCAGTACTTC. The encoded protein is CATSDSRGTGKYEQYF.

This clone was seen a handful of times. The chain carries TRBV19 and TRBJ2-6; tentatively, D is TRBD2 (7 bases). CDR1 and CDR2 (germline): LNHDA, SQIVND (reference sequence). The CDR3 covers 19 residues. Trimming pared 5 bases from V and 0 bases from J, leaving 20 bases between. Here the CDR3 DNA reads TGTGCCAGTAGTGGGTCGGGGGGCGAGAGCCCCTCTGGGGCCAACGTCCTGACTTTC. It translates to CASSGSGGESPSGANVLTF.

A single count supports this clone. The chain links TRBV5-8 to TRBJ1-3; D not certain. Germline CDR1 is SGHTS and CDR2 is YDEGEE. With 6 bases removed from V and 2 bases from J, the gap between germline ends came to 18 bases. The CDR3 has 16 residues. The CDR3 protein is CASTRSRLEAGNTIYF. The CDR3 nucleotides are TGTGCCAGCACCCGGAGTAGGTTGGAAGCTGGAAACACCATATATTTT.

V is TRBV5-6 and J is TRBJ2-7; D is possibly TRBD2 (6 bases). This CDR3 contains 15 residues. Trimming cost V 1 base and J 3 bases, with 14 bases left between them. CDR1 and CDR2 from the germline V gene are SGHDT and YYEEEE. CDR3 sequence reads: CASSLNGGNLYEQYF. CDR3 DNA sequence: TGTGCCAGCAGCTTGAATGGGGGGAACCTCTACGAGCAGTACTTC.

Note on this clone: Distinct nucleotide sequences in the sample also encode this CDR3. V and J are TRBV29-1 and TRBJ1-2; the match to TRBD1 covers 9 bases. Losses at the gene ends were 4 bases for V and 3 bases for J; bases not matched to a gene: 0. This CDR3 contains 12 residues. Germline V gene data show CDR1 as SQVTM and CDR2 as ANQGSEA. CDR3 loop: CSVGQGDYGYTF. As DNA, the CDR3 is TGCAGCGTTGGACAGGGGGACTATGGCTACACCTTC. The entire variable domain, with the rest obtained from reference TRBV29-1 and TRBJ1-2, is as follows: SAVISQKPSRDICQRGTSLTIQCQVDSQVTMMFWYRQQPGQSLTLIATANQGSEATYESGFVIDKFPISRPNLTFSTLTVSNMSPEDSSIYLCSVGQGDYGYTFGSGTRLTVV.